Below, 11 T cell receptor beta chains from the same sample are listed, as sequenced in a study of sequential checkpoint blockade in melanoma. Repertoires were generated with immunoSEQ multiplex PCR, while TCRdb's copy carries only in-frame clones and drops some. Among about 2,400 clones listed, roughly 26% were seen once. Documented treatment: randomized to nivolumab then ipilimumab (arm A) or the reverse (arm B). The material was tumor tissue (inferred from file names), obtained from a patient given nivolumab and ipilimumab in sequence. The receptors here all came from a human donor with melanoma.

This chain's CDR3 is CASMFSGQGGVGANVLTF. CDR3 sequence (DNA): TGTGCCAGCATGTTTTCGGGACAGGGGGGTGTGGGGGCCAACGTCCTGACTTTC. The chain joins TRBV6-8 to TRBJ2-6; 11 nucleotides match TRBD1. The CDR3 consists of 18 residues. Trimming at V came to 7 bases and at J to 4 bases, leaving 12 bases not matched to a gene. The germline gives CDR1 MNHGY, CDR2 SAAAGT.

The chain uses TRBV19 and TRBJ1-2; D possibly corresponds to TRBD1 (6 bases). This CDR3 comprises 15 residues. V gave up 3 bases and J gave up 3 bases, with 14 bases separating them. Germline values: CDR1 LNHDA, CDR2 SQIVND (reference sequence). The DNA for the CDR3 is TGTGCCAGTAGTATTGCTCAGGGGTTTGACTATGGCTACACCTTC. Its translation is CASSIAQGFDYGYTF.

There are a few counts of this clone. V and J are TRBV4-1 and TRBJ2-7; D is possibly TRBD1 (6 bases). Germline CDR1 MGHRA, CDR2 YSYEKL. V lost 3 bases to trimming and J lost 1 base, with 10 bases between them. CDR3 length: 14 amino acids. CDR3 nucleotides: TGCGCCAGCAGCCACCGGGACACTTCCTACGAGCAGTACTTC. The encoded protein is CASSHRDTSYEQYF.

The CDR3: CASSGWGNEQFF. The CDR3, as DNA: TGTGCCAGCAGCGGGTGGGGAAATGAGCAGTTCTTC. J is TRBJ2-1 and V is TRBV14; D gene uncertain. The CDR3 is 12 residues long. Germline V lookup: CDR1 SGHDN, CDR2 FVKESK. V lost 5 bases, J lost 7 bases, and 9 bases lay in between.

This clone appeared a few times. The J gene is TRBJ2-4, the V gene TRBV28; TRBD2 agrees at 10 bases. CDR3 length: 16 residues. Germline assignment: CDR1 MDHEN and CDR2 SYDVKM. V shed 3 bases, J shed 15 bases, and the junction held 17 bases outside the gene matches. In nucleotides, the CDR3 is TGTGCCAGCAGTTTTCTCCCGGGTAGCGGGAGGCCCATTTGGTACTTC. Protein: CASSFLPGSGRPIWYF.

The table lists this clone with a count of one. V and J are TRBV18 and TRBJ2-5; D remains unclear. The V gene lost 4 bases and the J gene lost 1 base, with 10 bases spanning the gap. CDR3 length equals 14 residues. In germline, CDR1 is KGHSH, CDR2 LQKENI. The CDR3 sequence is CASSRSGPQETQYF. CDR3 bases: TGTGCCAGCTCACGCTCAGGCCCCCAAGAGACCCAGTACTTC.

This chain connects TRBV18 to TRBJ2-6; no definite D call. Per germline, CDR1 KGHSH and CDR2 LQKENI. V lost 4 bases and J 5 bases, leaving 21 bases between the germline ends. The CDR3 extends over 18 amino acids. CDR3 sequence reads: CASSLCRDLQSRANVLTF. In nucleotides, the CDR3 is TGTGCCAGCTCACTCTGTAGGGATTTACAAAGTCGGGCCAACGTCCTGACTTTC.

This chain joins TRBV6-8 and TRBJ2-7; 15 bases fit TRBD2. The CDR3 is 18 amino acids. The germline gives CDR1 MNHGY, CDR2 SAAAGT. V was pared by 5 bases and J by 7 bases, with 15 bases of the junction left unmatched. CDR3 nucleotides: TGTGCCAGCAGTCCGGGACAGGGGACTAGCGGGAGGTTAAAGGAGCAGTACGTC. It translates to CASSPGQGTSGRLKEQYV.

The sample holds many counts of this clone. This sequence joins TRBV11-3 and TRBJ1-3, with D possibly matching TRBD1 (5 bases). The CDR3 sequence is 16 residues long. Per germline, CDR1 SGHNT and CDR2 YENEEA. Trimming removed 5 bases at V and 0 bases at J, with 14 bases between. The CDR3 nucleotides are TGTGCCAGCAGCGGACCCCCAGGGTCCTCTGGAAACACCATATATTTT. It codes for CASSGPPGSSGNTIYF.

This sequence joins TRBV11-3 and TRBJ2-5, with D possibly called TRBD1 or TRBD2 (6 bases each). Germline CDR1 reads SGHNT; CDR2 reads YENEEA. There are 15 residues in the CDR3. Trimming shortened V by 4 bases and J by 9 bases, and 21 bases separated the two germline ends. CDR3 in amino acids: CASSSTGPRTGAQYF. The CDR3 coding sequence is TGTGCCAGCAGCTCGACAGGTCCTCGGACGGGGGCCCAGTACTTC. Supplemented by reference TRBV11-3 and TRBJ2-5, the full variable domain reads EAGVVQSPRYKIIEKKQPVAFWCNPISGHNTLYWYLQNLGQGPELLIRYENEEAVDDSQLPKDRFSAERLKGVDSTLKIQPAELGDSAVYLCASSSTGPRTGAQYFGPGTRLLVL.

This clone was seen more than once but under ten times. One junction end disagrees with the germline gene, perhaps due to a read error. This chain uses TRBV6-8 with TRBJ1-5; TRBD1 matches 7 bases. Germline V gives CDR1 MNHGY, CDR2 SAAAGT. The CDR3 length is 15 residues. The CDR3 nucleotides read TGTGCCAGCAGTGACTCAACAGGGGTTTTTCAGCCCCAGCATTTT. The encoded protein is CASSDSTGVFQPQHF.